This record looks at one TCR beta chain sequence and its context. The data were taken from a study of blood T cell repertoires in COVID-19. Study overall: Samples came from the United States, Italy and Spain, spanning acute and convalescent COVID-19.

The CDR3 length is 15 residues. The V gene's germline CDR1 is LNHDA and CDR2 SQIVND (reference sequence). Trimming took off 5 bases at V and 4 bases at J, with 17 bases between the two ends. Libraries were prepared by immunoSEQ multiplex PCR; TCRdb keeps only in-frame clonotypes and omits some of them. The sample contains just over 650,000 clones, around 89% of which appear only once. Sequencing was carried out using peripheral blood. The receptor was isolated from a woman younger than 35 with acute or convalescent COVID-19. The genes are TRBV19 and TRBJ1-2; D may be TRBD1 (5 bases). CDR3 sequence reads: CASSGGRGLGYGYTF. For the CDR3, the DNA is TGTGCCAGTAGTGGGGGGAGGGGTTTGGGCTATGGCTACACCTTC.